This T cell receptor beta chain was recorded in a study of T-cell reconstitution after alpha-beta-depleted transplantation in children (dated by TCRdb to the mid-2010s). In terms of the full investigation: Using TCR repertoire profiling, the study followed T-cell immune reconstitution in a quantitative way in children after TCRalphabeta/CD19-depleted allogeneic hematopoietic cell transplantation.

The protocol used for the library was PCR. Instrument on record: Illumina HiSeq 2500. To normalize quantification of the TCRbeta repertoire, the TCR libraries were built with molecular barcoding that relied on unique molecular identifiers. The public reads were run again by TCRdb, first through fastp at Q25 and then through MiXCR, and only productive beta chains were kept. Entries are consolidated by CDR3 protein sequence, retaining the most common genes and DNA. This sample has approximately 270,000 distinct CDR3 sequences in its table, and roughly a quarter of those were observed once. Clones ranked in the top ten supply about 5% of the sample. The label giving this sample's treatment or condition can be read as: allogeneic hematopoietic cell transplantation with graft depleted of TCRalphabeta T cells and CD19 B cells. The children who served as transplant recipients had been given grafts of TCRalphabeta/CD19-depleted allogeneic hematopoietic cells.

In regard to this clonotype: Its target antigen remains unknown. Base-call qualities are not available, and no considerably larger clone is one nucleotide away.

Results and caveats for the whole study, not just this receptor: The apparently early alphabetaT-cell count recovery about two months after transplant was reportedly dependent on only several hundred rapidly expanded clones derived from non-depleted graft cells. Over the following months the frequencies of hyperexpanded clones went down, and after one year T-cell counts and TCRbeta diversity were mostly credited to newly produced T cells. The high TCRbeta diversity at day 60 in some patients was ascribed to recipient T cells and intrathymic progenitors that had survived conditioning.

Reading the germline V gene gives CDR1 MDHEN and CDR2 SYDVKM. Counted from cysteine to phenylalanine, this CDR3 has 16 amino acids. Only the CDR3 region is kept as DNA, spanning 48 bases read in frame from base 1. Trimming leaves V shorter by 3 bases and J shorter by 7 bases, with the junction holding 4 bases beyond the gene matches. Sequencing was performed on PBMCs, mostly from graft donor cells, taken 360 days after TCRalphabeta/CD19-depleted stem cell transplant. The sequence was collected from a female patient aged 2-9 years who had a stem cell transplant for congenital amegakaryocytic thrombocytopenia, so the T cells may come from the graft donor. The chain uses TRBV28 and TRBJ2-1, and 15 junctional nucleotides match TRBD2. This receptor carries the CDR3 CASSLPGTSGRNEQFF. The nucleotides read TGTGCCAGCAGTTTGCCCGGGACTAGCGGGAGGAATGAGCAGTTCTTC. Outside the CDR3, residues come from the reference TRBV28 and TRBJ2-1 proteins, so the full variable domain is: DVKVTQSSRYLVKRTGEKVFLECVQDMDHENMFWYRQDPGLGLRLIYFSYDVKMKEKGDIPEGYSVSREKKERFSLILESASTNQTSMYLCASSLPGTSGRNEQFFGPGTRLTVL.